This TCR beta chain was recovered during a study of tumor-infiltrating lymphocytes in primary liver carcinoma. The study's findings and limits: Tumor samples exhibited a significantly greater top-250-clone fraction than blood samples (p = 0.039).

The CDR3 spans 17 residues. Germline V gives CDR1 MNHNS, CDR2 SASEGT. V lost 2 bases and J lost 2, with 18 bases in between. Unsorted bulk tissue of roughly 18-32 mg yielded co-extracted RNA and DNA. This clonotype was observed at least ten times. Its antigen is unidentified. Researchers generated TCR beta cDNA from around 510 ng of total RNA, relying on a constant-region primer. Researchers made the TCR beta libraries by running three nested multiplex PCR rounds with slightly modified ARM-PCR. Primers for the first two PCR rounds were TRBV1-TRBV30 forward primers and a C-beta reverse primer (around 10 cycles per round). TCRdb reprocessed the multiplex PCR reads via MiXCR and lists one record per CDR3 protein. The data contain 120,000 or so distinct CDR3 sequences, roughly three fifths of them singletons.

The receptor comes from an older woman with primary liver carcinoma and hepatitis B virus infection. Material: liver tumor tissue from sampling region 1. Subset reported: tumor region T1, superior pole. V gene TRBV6-1 combines with J gene TRBJ2-5; D is uncertain. Here the CDR3 reads CASSESAAETLQETQYF. For the CDR3, the DNA is TGTGCCAGCAGTGAATCGGCAGCCGAGACCCTTCAAGAGACCCAGTACTTC.